This TCR beta chain originates from a study of blood T cell repertoires in COVID-19. The table came from immunoSEQ multiplex PCR; TCRdb's copy has only in-frame clones and leaves some out. The data hold about 170,000 clones, with less than 90% observed a single time. Source material: PBMCs or T cells enriched from blood (not recorded which). This clonotype was obtained from a woman aged 45 to 65 who had recovered from COVID-19.

The CDR3 region has the DNA TGTGCCAGCAGTAGACAGGGGGCGAGGGGAGAGACCCAGTACTTC. It yields the protein CASSRQGARGETQYF. The chain carries TRBV7-2 and TRBJ2-5, with 10 bases that match TRBD1. This CDR3 spans 15 amino acids. V was clipped by 6 bases and J by 4 bases; unmatched bases: 8. Germline V gene lookup returns CDR1 SGHTA and CDR2 FQGNSA.